A selection of T cell receptor beta chains follows, all from one sample in a study of glioma-infiltrating T cells. MiXCR, run by TCRdb on the multiplex PCR reads, gives a single entry per CDR3 protein. This table holds around 170,000 distinct CDR3 sequences, around 40% found once. The sample taken for sequencing was glioma tissue, nonneoplastic brain tissue, or PBMCs (not recorded which). The receptors derive from a human donor with low-grade glioma or glioblastoma, undergoing nonglioma brain surgery, or in good health (not recorded which). Each CDR3 is given without its conserved first and last residue. A D gene is named only where the DNA matches it firmly. Rows may omit the clone size; those that give it use once, few, many or a size class.

v_gene: TRBV4-2
abundance: few
d_gene: NA
CDR3aa: ASSQEAGNRREQY

v_gene: TRBV19
abundance: many
d_gene: NA
CDR3aa: ASRPRGGAPEAF

v_gene: TRBV20-1
abundance: NA
d_gene: NA
CDR3aa: SAPRGGTNQPPH

v_gene: TRBV7-9
abundance: NA
d_gene: TRBD2
CDR3aa: ASSKPGLAGLQETQY

v_gene: TRBV12-3/TRBV12-4
abundance: NA
d_gene: NA
CDR3aa: ASTATGNYGYT

v_gene: TRBV6-1
abundance: many
d_gene: TRBD2
CDR3aa: ASSPGLAGGYERNIQY

v_gene: TRBV24-1
abundance: NA
d_gene: TRBD1
CDR3aa: ATSDASDRQDTKY

v_gene: TRBV25-1
abundance: many
d_gene: NA
CDR3aa: ATLILVNEQF

v_gene: TRBV6-1
abundance: many
d_gene: NA
CDR3aa: ASSPDRRKTQY

v_gene: TRBV10-2
abundance: many
d_gene: TRBD1
CDR3aa: ASRTDRVPFSLH

v_gene: TRBV20-1
abundance: many
d_gene: NA
CDR3aa: SAEVSRDEQF

v_gene: TRBV29-1
abundance: NA
d_gene: TRBD1
CDR3aa: SVGVQGAEKLF

v_gene: TRBV3-1
abundance: few
d_gene: NA
CDR3aa: ASSQAYPSSYEQY

v_gene: TRBV28
abundance: many
d_gene: TRBD2
CDR3aa: ASKELAGHYEQY

v_gene: TRBV29-1
abundance: few
d_gene: NA
CDR3aa: SVAVGTRTDTQY

v_gene: TRBV7-9
abundance: NA
d_gene: NA
CDR3aa: ASSLRGDKQY

v_gene: TRBV28
abundance: medium-sized
d_gene: NA
CDR3aa: ASSLTRGPEQPQH

v_gene: TRBV15
abundance: many
d_gene: TRBD1
CDR3aa: ATSRGDSYSNQPQH

v_gene: TRBV20-1
abundance: many
d_gene: NA
CDR3aa: SARRGKQPQH

v_gene: TRBV7-2
abundance: many
d_gene: TRBD1
CDR3aa: ASSLWSGQGYEQY

v_gene: TRBV15
abundance: many
d_gene: NA
CDR3aa: ATSRSEGRSGELF

v_gene: TRBV20-1
abundance: NA
d_gene: TRBD2
CDR3aa: SARHTSGTARFFNTGELF

v_gene: TRBV24-1
abundance: many
d_gene: TRBD1
CDR3aa: ATGTGAAKQPQH

v_gene: TRBV19
abundance: few
d_gene: NA
CDR3aa: ASSRGSDEQY

v_gene: TRBV30
abundance: NA
d_gene: TRBD2
CDR3aa: AWSVSGDEQY

v_gene: TRBV29-1
abundance: few
d_gene: NA
CDR3aa: SIEGNSYEQY

v_gene: TRBV9
abundance: NA
d_gene: TRBD1
CDR3aa: ASSRGQGTEAF

v_gene: TRBV15
abundance: many
d_gene: NA
CDR3aa: ATSRGLRNNEQF

v_gene: TRBV20-1
abundance: many
d_gene: TRBD1
CDR3aa: SAREAGQFNEKLF

v_gene: TRBV29-1
abundance: NA
d_gene: TRBD2
CDR3aa: SGEGGSKLAGESYGQF

v_gene: TRBV6-1
abundance: many
d_gene: TRBD2
CDR3aa: ASLTSGSSYEQY

v_gene: TRBV4-2
abundance: many
d_gene: NA
CDR3aa: ASSQDTRGPYGYT

v_gene: TRBV7-2
abundance: few
d_gene: NA
CDR3aa: ASSSGSDAGDTQY

v_gene: TRBV11-1
abundance: NA
d_gene: TRBD2
CDR3aa: ASSFRGRTSGSISETQY

v_gene: TRBV15
abundance: many
d_gene: NA
CDR3aa: ATSRGRGETQY

v_gene: TRBV28
abundance: NA
d_gene: NA
CDR3aa: ASSLASPTRSYNGQF

v_gene: TRBV7-9
abundance: few
d_gene: NA
CDR3aa: ASSLASDLATGLDTQY

v_gene: TRBV24-1
abundance: NA
d_gene: NA
CDR3aa: ATSHPGDDQPEH

v_gene: TRBV14
abundance: NA
d_gene: NA
CDR3aa: ASTRGHYNNEQF

v_gene: TRBV6-2/TRBV6-3
abundance: NA
d_gene: NA
CDR3aa: ASSDQPRTHTQY

v_gene: TRBV7-9
abundance: many
d_gene: NA
CDR3aa: ASSLGIQETQY